This T cell receptor (beta chain) was observed in a study of Ad26.COV2.S vaccination and SARS-CoV-2 variants. For the study at large: The authors gave Ad26.COV2.S intramuscularly, either once or twice 56 days apart. General study points: Non-spike TCR breadth did not differ much between vaccine and placebo recipients. CD8+ and CD4+ T cells specific for spike reportedly responded with substantial breadth after vaccination.

About this clone: Its target is not known.

TCRdb's copy holds only in-frame clones and misses some; the assay was immunoSEQ multiplex PCR. The sample records more than 350,000 clones, 90% being singletons. Treatment described: some 20 received Ad26.COV2.S at low or high dose, single or two shots; roughly five received placebo; per-sample allocation not given. After the first vaccine or placebo injection, samples were drawn on day 63. The source is a person aged 18-60 years who received the Ad26.COV2.S COVID-19 vaccine or a placebo. The material sequenced was peripheral blood, taken in a trial of Ad26.COV2.S vaccine versus placebo.

The CDR3 is CASSANGGGTEAFF. CDR3 sequence (DNA): TGTGCCAGCAGTGCTAACGGGGGAGGCACTGAAGCTTTCTTT. This chain connects TRBV6-4 to TRBJ1-1; D might be TRBD1 (5 bases). Trimming pared 4 bases from V and 4 bases from J, leaving 13 bases between. The CDR3 consists of 14 residues. The germline CDR1 and CDR2 sequences are MRHNA and SNTAGT.